The 21 T cell receptor beta chains given below trace back to one sample, sequenced in a study of blood T cells in healthy people across ages. Combining a sample-barcoded 5' primer with a J-beta primer mix, a second PCR ran for roughly 7 to 11 cycles. MiXCR was run by TCRdb on the 5' RACE reads, yielding one entry per CDR3 protein. The data show more than 650,000 distinct CDR3 sequences, around 24% seen once. The sample also formed part of further work on T cells of mothers and their children.

Sequenced: blood. The receptor source for this set is a boy aged 10-17 years in good health.

The chain links TRBV20-1 to TRBJ2-5; D may correspond to TRBD1 or TRBD2 (7 bases each). Trimming cost V 5 bases and J 5 bases, with 24 bases left between them. This CDR3 contains 16 residues. The germline CDR1 and CDR2 sequences are DFQATT and SNEGSKA (reference sequence). CDR3: CSAAGDRDSGDETQYF. In nucleotides, the CDR3 is TGCAGTGCTGCGGGGGACCGGGACAGTGGGGACGAGACCCAGTACTTC.

The chain couples TRBV6-1 to TRBJ1-2; 8 nucleotides agree with TRBD1. This CDR3 spans 15 amino acids. Germline V lookup: CDR1 MNHNS, CDR2 SASEGT. The J segment lost 1 base and the V segment lost 6 bases, leaving 7 bases of the junction unmatched. The CDR3 nucleotides are TGTGCCAGCAGAACCGGGACAGGTGTTAACTATGGCTACACCTTC. Its translation is CASRTGTGVNYGYTF.

This clonotype was picked up a small number of times. The rearrangement joins TRBV12-3 or TRBV12-4 to TRBJ1-2; 9 bases match TRBD1. V lost 6 bases and J lost 2; bases outside the gene matches: 4. CDR3 size: 14 residues. CDR3 bases: TGTGCCAGCAGAAAAACAGGGGGCAACTATGGCTACACCTTC. Its protein is CASRKTGGNYGYTF.

The chain joins TRBV5-1 to TRBJ1-6, with TRBD1 as a possible D gene (6 bases). The CDR3 has 15 amino acids. The V gene's germline CDR1 is SGHRS and CDR2 YFSETQ. Trimming left V 0 bases short and J 7 bases short, with 11 bases between. The CDR3 protein is CASSLEPGENSPLHF. Here the CDR3 DNA reads TGCGCCAGCAGCTTGGAACCAGGGGAGAATTCACCCCTCCACTTT.

This clonotype was found a few times. V gene TRBV20-1 combines with J gene TRBJ2-6, with 9 bases identical to TRBD1. The length of the CDR3 is 18 residues. J was trimmed by 4 bases and V by 1 base; bases with no gene match: 11. The germline V gene has CDR1 DFQATT and CDR2 SNEGSKA (reference sequence). DNA of the CDR3: TGCAGTGCTAGAGCAGCGACAGGGGGACCCCCAGGGGCCAACGTCCTGACTTTC. Translated: CSARAATGGPPGANVLTF.

The chain recombines TRBV20-1 with TRBJ2-7; 8 bases line up with TRBD2. The V gene's germline CDR1 is DFQATT and CDR2 SNEGSKA (reference sequence). V shed 6 bases and J 2 bases; nucleotides not matched to a gene: 6. CDR3 size: 13 residues. The DNA for the CDR3 is TGCAGTGCAATAGCGGGACCTACCTACGAGCAGTACTTC. Encoded protein: CSAIAGPTYEQYF.

This clonotype came up a few times. This chain uses TRBV20-1 with TRBJ1-1, with 8 positions matching TRBD1. Germline CDR1 is DFQATT and CDR2 is SNEGSKA (reference sequence). The CDR3 has 14 residues. V shed 5 bases, J shed 4 bases, and the junction held 9 bases outside the gene matches. In nucleotides, the CDR3 is TGCAGTGCTCCCGGACAGGGCGAATTCACTGAAGCTTTCTTT. Translation: CSAPGQGEFTEAFF.

The rearrangement links TRBV11-2 to TRBJ2-5; no firm D call. Gene TRBJ2-7 matches the end of the DNA better, so the J call may be wrong. The CDR3 extends over 13 amino acids. Germline CDR1 is SGHAT and CDR2 is FQNNGV. This chain's CDR3 is CASSLVNSDEQYF. CDR3 DNA: TGTGCCAGCAGCTTAGTAAACAGTGACGAGCAGTACTTC.

The CDR3, as DNA: TGTGCCAGCAGCTTTCGGGACAGGGGAACGGAGACCCAGTACTTC. This sequence encodes CASSFRDRGTETQYF. This chain connects TRBV7-9 to TRBJ2-5; 10 bases agree with TRBD1. The V gene end was trimmed by 3 bases and the J gene end by 5 bases; junction bases not matched to a gene: 6. The germline CDR1 and CDR2 sequences are SEHNR and FQNEAQ (reference sequence). The CDR3 totals 15 residues.

V is TRBV5-1 and J is TRBJ2-3; 8 nucleotides agree with TRBD1. The CDR3 contains 17 residues. Germline V CDR1 and CDR2: SGHRS, YFSETQ. Unmatched junction bases numbered 13, after V lost 3 bases and J lost 4 bases. The CDR3 spells CASSSMQGALGADTQYF. Written as DNA, the CDR3 is TGCGCCAGCAGCTCTATGCAGGGGGCTCTAGGAGCAGATACGCAGTATTTT.

This chain uses TRBV20-1 with TRBJ2-5, with D unresolved. This CDR3 contains 13 residues. Germline V gene lookup returns CDR1 DFQATT and CDR2 SNEGSKA (reference sequence). Trimming took off 5 bases at V and 3 bases at J, with 13 bases between the two ends. The CDR3: CSAVKGAKETQYF. CDR3 DNA sequence: TGCAGTGCTGTAAAGGGTGCTAAAGAGACCCAGTACTTC.

The V call is TRBV11-2, the J call TRBJ2-4; D not certain. Germline lookup yields CDR1 SGHAT and CDR2 FQNNGV. The CDR3 extends over 15 amino acids. Between the trimmed V and J ends, which lost 3 bases and 0 bases, there was a span of 9 bases. The CDR3 bases are TGTGCCAGCAGCTTTCTCGGGCCAGCCAAAAACATTCAGTACTTC. Translated, it gives CASSFLGPAKNIQYF.

This clonotype was counted only a few times. V is TRBV28 and J is TRBJ2-5; no clear D gene. The V and J ends lost 1 base and 0 bases respectively, with 15 bases between them. Per the germline V gene, CDR1 is MDHEN and CDR2 is SYDVKM. The CDR3 sequence is 17 residues long. CDR3 residues: CASSLLRQDQYQETQYF. The CDR3 DNA sequence: TGTGCCAGCAGTTTATTACGGCAGGATCAGTACCAAGAGACCCAGTACTTC. The full variable domain, rest sourced from reference TRBV28 and TRBJ2-5, is DVKVTQSSRYLVKRTGEKVFLECVQDMDHENMFWYRQDPGLGLRLIYFSYDVKMKEKGDIPEGYSVSREKKERFSLILESASTNQTSMYLCASSLLRQDQYQETQYFGPGTRLLVL.

This clonotype came up a few times. The rearrangement joins TRBV3-1 to TRBJ2-3, with a tentative D call TRBD1 (5 bases). The CDR3 totals 14 residues. Germline lookup yields CDR1 LGHDT and CDR2 YNNKEL (reference sequence). The V end lost 5 bases, the J end lost 2 bases, and 11 bases lay between the germline ends. The CDR3 loop reads CASSLGEHTDTQYF. As DNA, the CDR3 is TGTGCCAGCAGCTTAGGGGAACACACAGATACGCAGTATTTT.

The J gene is TRBJ2-5, the V gene TRBV2; tentative D call: TRBD1 (5 bases). The CDR3 sequence is 13 residues long. V shed 4 bases and J shed 5 bases, with 11 bases lying between them. Germline V CDR1 and CDR2: SNHLY, FYNNEI. The chain's CDR3 is CASSVQARETQYF. The CDR3 coding sequence is TGTGCCAGCAGTGTACAGGCACGGGAGACCCAGTACTTC.

This clonotype was recorded a few times. The V and J genes are TRBV10-3 and TRBJ2-5, with D unresolved. The V end lost 8 bases, the J end lost 4 bases, and 5 bases lay between the germline ends. CDR3 length: 10 residues. Per the germline V gene, CDR1 is ENHRY and CDR2 is SYGVKD. The CDR3 nucleotides are TGTGCCATCGGAGCAGAGACCCAGTACTTC. Protein sequence: CAIGAETQYF.

On this clonotype itself: Likely a read error: the CDR3 ends without its conserved phenylalanine or tryptophan. V is TRBV12-3 or TRBV12-4 and J is TRBJ2-1, with D uncertain. The germline V and J ends were trimmed by 7 bases and 6 bases, with 13 bases remaining between them. The CDR3 contains 13 residues. CDR3 amino acids: CASTQQAANEQFI. CDR3 in DNA: TGTGCCAGCACGCAGCAGGCGGCCAATGAGCAGTTCATC.

The rearrangement joins TRBV7-9 to TRBJ1-2, with 7 nucleotides matching TRBD1. The V gene end was trimmed by 7 bases and the J gene end by 4 bases; junction bases not matched to a gene: 21. The CDR3 has 18 residues. CDR1 and CDR2 from the germline V gene are SEHNR and FQNEAQ (reference sequence). CDR3 bases: TGTGCCAGCACCACCCCTCGACAGGGAGTTTGGGGAAGCTATGGCTACACCTTC. Its translation is CASTTPRQGVWGSYGYTF.

This chain joins TRBV5-6 and TRBJ2-7; 8 nucleotides agree with TRBD2. The CDR3 has 16 residues. J gave up 7 bases and V 4 bases, and 16 bases lay outside the gene matches. Germline V CDR1 and CDR2: SGHDT, YYEEEE. CDR3 nucleotides: TGTGCCAGCAGCATCGGTCCGGGACTAGAGGGTAGGGAGCAGTACTTC. Protein product: CASSIGPGLEGREQYF.

DNA of the CDR3: TGTGCCAGCAGCTCCTCTAGCGGGGGGGCCTACAATGAGCAGTTCTTC. It specifies CASSSSSGGAYNEQFF. The chain joins TRBV11-2 to TRBJ2-1; TRBD2 matches 12 bases. Trimming at V came to 4 bases and at J to 2 bases, leaving 3 bases not matched to a gene. The length of the CDR3 is 16 residues. Per the germline V gene, CDR1 is SGHAT and CDR2 is FQNNGV. Drawing the rest from reference TRBV11-2 and TRBJ2-1, the complete variable domain is EAGVAQSPRYKIIEKRQSVAFWCNPISGHATLYWYQQILGQGPKLLIQFQNNGVVDDSQLPKDRFSAERLKGVDSTLKIQPAKLEDSAVYLCASSSSSGGAYNEQFFGPGTRLTVL.

The rearrangement joins TRBV4-2 to TRBJ1-3; D remains unclear. Germline lookup yields CDR1 LGHNA and CDR2 YNFKEQ. Between the trimmed V and J ends, which lost 0 bases and 0 bases, there was a span of 3 bases. This CDR3 has 14 residues. The CDR3 nucleotides read TGTGCCAGCAGCCAAGATTTCTCTGGAAACACCATATATTTT. Amino acids: CASSQDFSGNTIYF.